This TCR beta chain was identified during a study of blood T cells in healthy people across ages. Through a sample-barcoded 5' primer and a J-beta primer mix, a second PCR was run for 7 to 11 cycles. A tag from a template-switch adaptor with 12 random nucleotides marked each cDNA molecule. TCRdb itself ran the 5' RACE reads through MiXCR, one entry per CDR3 protein. Among around 1,900,000 distinct CDR3 sequences listed, roughly two fifths were seen once. Findings and limits, study-wide: Nothing was known about donor CMV status, and this possibly confounded expanded clonotype changes. Higher diversity and more naive CD4+ cells were features of long-lived donors, compared to aged donors.

The CDR3 is made up of 18 amino acids. The germline V gene encodes CDR1 SGHVS and CDR2 FNYEAQ. V dropped 5 bases and J dropped 5; count of bases not matched to a gene: 16. Concerning this clonotype: The antigen is unknown.

The chain is built from TRBV7-6 and TRBJ1-2; TRBD1 matches 11 bases. The TCR comes from a human donor in good health. Sequencing was performed on blood. CDR3 region: CASSKSRNLGQGAYGYTF. CDR3 nucleotides: TGTGCCAGCAGCAAAAGTCGGAATCTAGGACAGGGGGCATATGGCTACACCTTC. Looking up the rest from reference TRBV7-6 and TRBJ1-2 gives the full variable domain: GAGVSQSPRYKVTKRGQDVALRCDPISGHVSLYWYRQALGQGPEFLTYFNYEAQQDKSGLPNDRFSAERPEGSISTLTIQRTEQRDSAMYRCASSKSRNLGQGAYGYTFGSGTRLTVV.